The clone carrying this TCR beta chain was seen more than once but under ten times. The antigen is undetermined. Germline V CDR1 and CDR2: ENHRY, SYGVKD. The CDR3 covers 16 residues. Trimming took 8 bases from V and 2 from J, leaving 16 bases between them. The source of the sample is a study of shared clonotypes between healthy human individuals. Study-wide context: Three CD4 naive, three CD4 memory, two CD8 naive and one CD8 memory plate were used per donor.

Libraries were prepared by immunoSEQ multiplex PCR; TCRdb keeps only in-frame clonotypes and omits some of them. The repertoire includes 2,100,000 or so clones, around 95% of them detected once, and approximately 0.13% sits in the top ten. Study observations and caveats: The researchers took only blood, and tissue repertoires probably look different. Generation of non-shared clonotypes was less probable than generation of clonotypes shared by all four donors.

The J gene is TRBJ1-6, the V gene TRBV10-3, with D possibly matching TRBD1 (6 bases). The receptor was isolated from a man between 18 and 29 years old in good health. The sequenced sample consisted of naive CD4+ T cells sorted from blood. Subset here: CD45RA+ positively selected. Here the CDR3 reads CAISPGEPAYNSPLHF. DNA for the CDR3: TGTGCCATCTCGCCAGGGGAGCCGGCCTATAATTCACCCCTCCACTTT.